One and the same sample provided the 20 T cell receptor beta chains below, sequenced in a study of T cell responses to AZD1222 COVID-19 vaccine. Data came from immunoSEQ multiplex PCR; TCRdb stores just in-frame clones and leaves some out. The sample includes 100,000 or so clones, 88% of them seen just once. Specimen: peripheral blood, collected on day 0 of AZD1222 vaccination. The source of these receptors is an adult in good health.

This chain links TRBV7-6 with TRBJ1-6, with D possibly being TRBD1 (5 bases). Trimming shortened V by 1 base and J by 8 bases, and 12 bases separated the two germline ends. The germline CDR1 and CDR2 sequences are SGHVS and FNYEAQ. The CDR3 is 15 residues long. The chain's CDR3 is CASSLGQGGHSPLHF. CDR3 in DNA: TGTGCCAGCAGCTTAGGTCAGGGTGGGCATTCACCCCTCCACTTT. Variable domain in full (rest from reference TRBV7-6 and TRBJ1-6): GAGVSQSPRYKVTKRGQDVALRCDPISGHVSLYWYRQALGQGPEFLTYFNYEAQQDKSGLPNDRFSAERPEGSISTLTIQRTEQRDSAMYRCASSLGQGGHSPLHFGNGTRLTVT.

The chain couples TRBV19 to TRBJ1-2; D remains unclear. Germline CDR1 LNHDA, CDR2 SQIVND (reference sequence). The CDR3 is 14 amino acids. V was shortened by 5 bases and J by 0 bases, with 10 bases between the two germline ends. CDR3 loop: CASSWGSANYGYTF. Written as DNA, the CDR3 is TGTGCCAGTAGTTGGGGTTCGGCTAACTATGGCTACACCTTC.

The chain carries TRBV28 and TRBJ2-3, with 7 bases aligning to TRBD1. This CDR3 is 14 amino acids long. The germline V gene encodes CDR1 MDHEN and CDR2 SYDVKM. Trimming removed 3 bases from V and 3 bases from J; junction bases left unmatched: 3. As DNA, the CDR3 is TGTGCCAGCAGTTTGAGGGGGCGGACAGATACGCAGTATTTT. Its protein is CASSLRGRTDTQYF.

The rearrangement uses TRBV12-1 and TRBJ2-3; no DNA check was done on the table's D call, TRBD1. TRBV12-1 is listed as a pseudogene. The CDR3 is 15 residues long. CDR3: CASRRTGRRADTQYF. CDR3 coding DNA: TGTGCCAGCCGAAGGACAGGGAGACGTGCGGATACGCAGTATTTT.

V is TRBV5-5 and J is TRBJ2-5; possible D gene TRBD1, 5 bases. The CDR3 totals 15 residues. Germline values: CDR1 SGHKS, CDR2 YYEKEE (reference sequence). V lost 6 bases and J lost 5, with 20 bases in between. CDR3 DNA sequence: TGTGCCAGCAAACCTACAGGCGATAGTTGGGAGACCCAGTACTTC. Encoded protein: CASKPTGDSWETQYF.

This chain connects TRBV11-3 to TRBJ2-3; a possible D gene is TRBD2 (6 bases). Trimming cost V 0 bases and J 5 bases, with 12 bases left between them. The CDR3 contains 15 residues. Germline V gives CDR1 SGHNT, CDR2 YENEEA. The CDR3 DNA sequence: TGTGCCAGCAGCTTAGACGGGAGTGTTGGAGATACGCAGTATTTT. Translation gives CASSLDGSVGDTQYF. Full variable domain (missing parts from reference TRBV11-3 and TRBJ2-3): EAGVVQSPRYKIIEKKQPVAFWCNPISGHNTLYWYLQNLGQGPELLIRYENEEAVDDSQLPKDRFSAERLKGVDSTLKIQPAELGDSAVYLCASSLDGSVGDTQYFGPGTRLTVL.

This clone was counted between two and nine times. V usage is TRBV28 and J usage is TRBJ1-5; TRBD1 agrees at 8 bases. This CDR3 is built from 15 residues. Germline trimming cut 6 bases from V and 4 bases from J; bases unmatched to any gene: 8. CDR1 is MDHEN, CDR2 SYDVKM, per germline. CDR3 in DNA: TGTGCCAGCAGCAGCGGACAGGGACTGAATCAGCCCCAGCATTTT. Protein product: CASSSGQGLNQPQHF.

The chain's CDR3 is CASSVAGQGARKLFF. CDR3 DNA: TGTGCCAGCAGCGTAGCCGGACAGGGGGCGCGAAAACTGTTTTTT. The chain employs TRBV11-2 and TRBJ1-4; 11 bases agree with TRBD1. This CDR3 is built from 15 residues. Germline V gene lookup returns CDR1 SGHAT and CDR2 FQNNGV. Unmatched junction bases numbered 9, after V lost 5 bases and J lost 10 bases.

The chain recombines TRBV20-1 with TRBJ1-2; D is ambiguous. This CDR3 contains 20 residues. The V gene's germline CDR1 is DFQATT and CDR2 SNEGSKA (reference sequence). Trimming left V 3 bases short and J 6 bases short, with 35 bases between. Here the CDR3 reads CSASLPTQALHSHAADGYTF. CDR3 nucleotide sequence: TGCAGTGCTAGTTTGCCGACCCAGGCCTTACACTCCCACGCGGCGGATGGCTACACCTTC.

The J gene is TRBJ2-1, the V gene TRBV5-1, with TRBD2 identical over 10 bases. V lost 1 base, J lost 9 bases, and 7 bases stayed unmatched. Germline CDR1 reads SGHRS; CDR2 reads YFSETQ. The CDR3 consists of 15 residues. CDR3 region: CASSLRASGRGEQFF. CDR3 DNA: TGCGCCAGCAGCTTGCGGGCTAGCGGGAGAGGTGAGCAGTTCTTC. Filled out from reference TRBV5-1 and TRBJ2-1, the complete variable domain reads KAGVTQTPRYLIKTRGQQVTLSCSPISGHRSVSWYQQTPGQGLQFLFEYFSETQRNKGNFPGRFSGRQFSNSRSEMNVSTLELGDSALYLCASSLRASGRGEQFFGPGTRLTVL.

This CDR3 reads CASFPRSYGYTF. CDR3 in DNA: TGTGCCAGCTTTCCCAGGAGCTATGGCTACACCTTC. The J gene is TRBJ1-2, the V gene TRBV2; no reliable D call. V gave up 8 bases and J gave up 4 bases, with 11 bases separating them. The V gene's germline CDR1 is SNHLY and CDR2 FYNNEI. The CDR3 sequence is 12 residues long.

The chain links TRBV28 to TRBJ1-2; tentatively, D is TRBD1 (6 bases). V was pared by 1 base and J by 8 bases, with 11 bases between. Germline V CDR1 and CDR2: MDHEN, SYDVKM. The CDR3 is 13 amino acids. The CDR3 DNA reads as TGTGCCAGCAGTTTATCCACAGGGAGAGGCTACACCTTC. Protein sequence: CASSLSTGRGYTF.

The V gene is TRBV11-2, the J gene TRBJ1-5, with D unresolved. The CDR3 spans 13 residues. V lost 0 bases, J lost 6 bases, and 6 bases lay in between. Germline V CDR1 and CDR2: SGHAT, FQNNGV. This CDR3 is CASSLDQTQPQHF. The CDR3 region has the DNA TGTGCCAGCAGCTTAGATCAGACTCAGCCCCAGCATTTT.

Of note for this clone: Germline and junction disagree at one end, which may indicate a read error. This chain connects TRBV19 to TRBJ2-3; D unresolved. CDR3 size: 13 residues. Per germline, CDR1 LNHDA and CDR2 SQIVND (reference sequence). CDR3 loop: CASKYASTDTQYF. In DNA, the CDR3 is TGTGCCAGTAAGTACGCGAGCACGGATACGCAGTATTTT. Filled out from reference TRBV19 and TRBJ2-3, the complete variable domain reads DGGITQSPKYLFRKEGQNVTLSCEQNLNHDAMYWYRQDPGQGLRLIYYSQIVNDFQKGDIAEGYSVSREKKESFPLTVTSAQKNPTAFYLCASKYASTDTQYFGPGTRLTVL.

V usage is TRBV23-1 and J usage is TRBJ2-2; TRBD2 is a possible D gene (6 bases). TRBV23-1 is an open reading frame whose function is uncertain. V gave up 0 bases and J gave up 4 bases, with 9 bases separating them. The CDR3 runs to 15 residues. Written as DNA, the CDR3 is TGCGCCAGCAGTCAATCCCGGGGAGGCACCGGGGAGCTGTTTTTT. Translating it yields CASSQSRGGTGELFF.

The rearrangement uses TRBV7-8 and TRBJ2-1; a weak D match, TRBD2 (6 bases). This CDR3 contains 16 residues. V lost 4 bases and J lost 0, with 13 bases in between. In germline, CDR1 is SGHVS, CDR2 FQNEAQ. CDR3 coding DNA: TGTGCCAGCAGCTGGAGGGCAGGGAGCTCCTACAATGAGCAGTTCTTC. This sequence encodes CASSWRAGSSYNEQFF.

Ten or more counts support this clone. This chain joins TRBV10-3 and TRBJ1-2, with 9 positions matching TRBD1. CDR3 length equals 15 residues. Germline V lookup: CDR1 ENHRY, CDR2 SYGVKD. After removal of 0 bases from V and 5 bases from J, the junction contained 4 bases not matched to a gene. The CDR3 loop is CAISESQGARYGYTF. CDR3 coding DNA: TGTGCCATCAGTGAGTCACAGGGGGCGCGTTATGGCTACACCTTC.

The V call is TRBV7-9, the J call TRBJ1-4; 7 nucleotides align to TRBD1. This CDR3 spans 14 amino acids. Germline CDR1 SEHNR, CDR2 FQNEAQ (reference sequence). V lost 5 bases and J lost 8; bases outside the gene matches: 8. DNA of the CDR3: TGTGCCAGCAGCCAGAAGGGGGCCCAAGAAAAACTGTTTTTT. It specifies CASSQKGAQEKLFF.

V gene TRBV3-1 (or the pseudogene TRBV3-2) combines with J gene TRBJ2-5, with TRBD1 identical over 8 bases. The CDR3 has 14 residues. Germline V gene data show CDR1 as LGHDT and CDR2 as YNNKEL (reference sequence). The V and J ends lost 4 bases and 4 bases, in that order; junction bases with no gene match: 5. Here the CDR3 DNA reads TGTGCCAGCAGCCTTTCAGGGGGCATAGAGACCCAGTACTTC. It specifies CASSLSGGIETQYF.

This chain joins TRBV21-1 and TRBJ2-7; the table's D call of TRBD1 was not tested on the DNA. TRBV21-1 is labeled a pseudogene. CDR3 size: 13 residues. CDR3 nucleotide sequence: TGTGCCAGCAGCCCCAGGGGGTCCTACGAGCAGTACTTC. This codes for CASSPRGSYEQYF.